The T cell receptor beta chain under discussion was sequenced for a study of blood T cell repertoires in COVID-19. Recovery among Cohort 3 donors was established by two negative PCRs, clearance, or symptom resolution. CDR1 is SEHNR and CDR2 is FQNEAQ in the germline V gene (reference sequence). V shed 4 bases and J 4 bases; nucleotides not matched to a gene: 3. The CDR3 consists of 14 residues. Assay: immunoSEQ multiplex PCR; the TCRdb copy retains only in-frame clones and omits some. This sample has a few hundred thousand clones; 70% to 90% occur once, and the top ten carry approximately 1.9%. This chain uses TRBV7-9 with TRBJ1-3, with 8 bases aligning to TRBD1. Specimen: PBMCs or T cells enriched from blood (not recorded which). This sequence originates from a woman aged 45-65 years who had recovered from COVID-19. CDR3 sequence: CASSWTGNGNTIYF. DNA of the CDR3: TGTGCCAGCAGCTGGACAGGGAACGGAAACACCATATATTTT.